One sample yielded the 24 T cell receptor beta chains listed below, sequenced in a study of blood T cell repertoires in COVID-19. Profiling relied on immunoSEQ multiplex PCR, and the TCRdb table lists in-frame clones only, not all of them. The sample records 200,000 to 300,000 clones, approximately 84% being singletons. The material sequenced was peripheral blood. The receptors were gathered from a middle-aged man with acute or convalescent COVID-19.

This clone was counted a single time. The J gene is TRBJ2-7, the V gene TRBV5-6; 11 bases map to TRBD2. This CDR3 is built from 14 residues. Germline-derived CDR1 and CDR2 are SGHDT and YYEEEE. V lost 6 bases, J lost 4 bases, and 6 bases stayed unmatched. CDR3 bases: TGTGCCAGCACGTGGGGGACTAGCGGTTACGAGCAGTACTTC. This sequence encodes CASTWGTSGYEQYF. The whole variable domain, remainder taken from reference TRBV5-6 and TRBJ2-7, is DAGVTQSPTHLIKTRGQQVTLRCSPKSGHDTVSWYQQALGQGPQFIFQYYEEEERQRGNFPDRFSGHQFPNYSSELNVNALLLGDSALYLCASTWGTSGYEQYFGPGTRLTVT.

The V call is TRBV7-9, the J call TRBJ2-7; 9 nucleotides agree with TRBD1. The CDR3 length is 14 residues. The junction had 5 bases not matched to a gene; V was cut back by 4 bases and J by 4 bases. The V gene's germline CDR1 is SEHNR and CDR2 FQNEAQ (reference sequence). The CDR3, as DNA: TGTGCCAGCAGCTCCGGACAGGGGAGGTACGAGCAGTACTTC. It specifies CASSSGQGRYEQYF.

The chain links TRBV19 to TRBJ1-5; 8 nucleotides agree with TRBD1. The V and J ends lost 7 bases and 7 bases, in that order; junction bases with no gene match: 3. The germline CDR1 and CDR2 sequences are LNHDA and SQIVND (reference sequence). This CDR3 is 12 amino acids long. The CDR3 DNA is TGTGCCAGTACAGCAGGGGGCCAGCCCCAGCATTTT. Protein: CASTAGGQPQHF.

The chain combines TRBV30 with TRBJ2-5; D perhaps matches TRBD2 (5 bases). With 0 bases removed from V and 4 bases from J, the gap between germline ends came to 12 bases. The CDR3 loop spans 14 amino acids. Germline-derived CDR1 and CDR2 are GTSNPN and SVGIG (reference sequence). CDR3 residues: CAWSVVFGRETQYF. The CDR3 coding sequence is TGTGCCTGGAGTGTTGTTTTTGGGAGAGAGACCCAGTACTTC.

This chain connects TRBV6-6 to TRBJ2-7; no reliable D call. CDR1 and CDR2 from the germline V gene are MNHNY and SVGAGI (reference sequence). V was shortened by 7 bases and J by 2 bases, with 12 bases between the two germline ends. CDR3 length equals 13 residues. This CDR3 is CASKLFGAYEQYF. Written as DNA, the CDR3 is TGTGCCAGCAAACTATTTGGAGCCTACGAGCAGTACTTC.

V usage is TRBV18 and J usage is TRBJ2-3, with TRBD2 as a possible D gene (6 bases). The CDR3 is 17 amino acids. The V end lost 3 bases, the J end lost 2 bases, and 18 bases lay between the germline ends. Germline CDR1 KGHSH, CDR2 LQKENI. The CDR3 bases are TGTGCCAGCTCACCTTCCGGGAGAATGCAGTACACAGATACGCAGTATTTT. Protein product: CASSPSGRMQYTDTQYF.

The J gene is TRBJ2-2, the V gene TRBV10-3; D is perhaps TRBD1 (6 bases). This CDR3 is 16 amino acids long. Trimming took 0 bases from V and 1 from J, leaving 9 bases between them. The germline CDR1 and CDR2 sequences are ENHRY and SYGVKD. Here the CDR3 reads CAISESWGQNTGELFF. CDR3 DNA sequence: TGTGCCATCAGTGAGTCCTGGGGACAGAACACCGGGGAGCTGTTTTTT.

Written as DNA, the CDR3 is TGTGCCAGCAGCAGCAGGGTCCAAAACAATCAGCCCCAGCATTTT. Translated, it gives CASSSRVQNNQPQHF. The chain uses TRBV21-1 and TRBJ1-5; TRBD1 is the table's D call, not checked against the DNA. TRBV21-1 is deemed a pseudogene. This CDR3 spans 15 amino acids.

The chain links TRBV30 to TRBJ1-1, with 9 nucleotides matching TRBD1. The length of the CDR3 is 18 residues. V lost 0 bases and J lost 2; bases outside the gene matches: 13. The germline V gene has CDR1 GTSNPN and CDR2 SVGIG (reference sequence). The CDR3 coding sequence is TGTGCCTGGAGTGTACTTCTTTGGGGGACAGGGAGAAACACTGAAGCTTTCTTT. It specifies CAWSVLLWGTGRNTEAFF.

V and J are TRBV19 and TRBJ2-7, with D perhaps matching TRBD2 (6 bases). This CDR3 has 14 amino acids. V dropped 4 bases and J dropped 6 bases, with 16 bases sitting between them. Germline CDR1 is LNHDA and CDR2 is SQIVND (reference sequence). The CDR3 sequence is CASSSEPGTAEQYF. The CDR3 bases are TGTGCCAGTAGTAGCGAACCCGGGACTGCCGAGCAGTACTTC.

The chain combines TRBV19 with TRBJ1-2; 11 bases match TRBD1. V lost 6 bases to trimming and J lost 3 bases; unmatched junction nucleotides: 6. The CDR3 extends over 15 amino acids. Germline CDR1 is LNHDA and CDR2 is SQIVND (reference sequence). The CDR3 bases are TGTGCCAGTAGGATGGGGACAGGGGGGGACTATGGCTACACCTTC. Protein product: CASRMGTGGDYGYTF.

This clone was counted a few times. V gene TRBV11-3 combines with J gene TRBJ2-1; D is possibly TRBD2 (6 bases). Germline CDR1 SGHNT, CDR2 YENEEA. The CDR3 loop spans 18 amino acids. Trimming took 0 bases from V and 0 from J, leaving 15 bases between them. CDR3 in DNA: TGTGCCAGCAGCTTAGATGGGAGGCCCCCGAGCTCCTACAATGAGCAGTTCTTC. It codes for CASSLDGRPPSSYNEQFF.

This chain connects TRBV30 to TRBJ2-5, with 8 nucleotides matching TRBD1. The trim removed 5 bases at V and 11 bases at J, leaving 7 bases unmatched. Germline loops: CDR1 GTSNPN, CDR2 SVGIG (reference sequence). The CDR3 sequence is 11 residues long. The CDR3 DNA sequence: TGTGCCTGGGAAGTCCGGGACAGGCAGTACTTC. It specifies CAWEVRDRQYF.

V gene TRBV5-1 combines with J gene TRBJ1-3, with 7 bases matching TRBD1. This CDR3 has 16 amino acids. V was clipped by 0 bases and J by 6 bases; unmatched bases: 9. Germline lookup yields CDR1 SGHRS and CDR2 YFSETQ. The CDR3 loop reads CASSLAIGQGENTIYF. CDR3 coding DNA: TGCGCCAGCAGCTTGGCGATAGGCCAGGGGGAAAACACCATATATTTT.

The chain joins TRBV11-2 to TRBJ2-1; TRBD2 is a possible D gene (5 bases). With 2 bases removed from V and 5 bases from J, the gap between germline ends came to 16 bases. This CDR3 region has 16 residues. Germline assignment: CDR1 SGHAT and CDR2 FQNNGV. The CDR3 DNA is TGTGCCAGCAGCTTATACGGCTTAGGAGGAGACAATGAGCAGTTCTTC. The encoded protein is CASSLYGLGGDNEQFF.

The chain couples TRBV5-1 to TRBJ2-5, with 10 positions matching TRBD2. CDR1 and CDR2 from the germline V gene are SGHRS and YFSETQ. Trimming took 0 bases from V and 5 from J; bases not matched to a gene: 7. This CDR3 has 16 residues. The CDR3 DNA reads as TGCGCCAGCAGCTTGGTGTCTAGCGGGAGCTTGGAGACCCAGTACTTC. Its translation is CASSLVSSGSLETQYF.

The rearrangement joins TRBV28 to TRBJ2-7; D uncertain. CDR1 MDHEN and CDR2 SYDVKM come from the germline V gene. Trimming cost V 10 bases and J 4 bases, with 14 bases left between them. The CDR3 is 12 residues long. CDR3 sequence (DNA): TGTGCCACCTATGGAGTGGCTTACGAGCAGTACTTC. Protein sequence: CATYGVAYEQYF.

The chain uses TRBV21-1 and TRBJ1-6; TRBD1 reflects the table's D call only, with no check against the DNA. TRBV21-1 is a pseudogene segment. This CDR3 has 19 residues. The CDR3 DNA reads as TGTGCCAGCAGCTCTTGGAGGCGGGACAGGGGCCCCTATAATTCACCCCTCCACTTT. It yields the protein CASSSWRRDRGPYNSPLHF.

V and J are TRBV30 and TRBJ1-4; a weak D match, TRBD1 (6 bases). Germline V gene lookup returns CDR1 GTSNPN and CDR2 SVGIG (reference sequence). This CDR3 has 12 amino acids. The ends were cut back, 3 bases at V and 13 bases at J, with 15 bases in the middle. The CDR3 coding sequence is TGTGCCTGGAGCCTAACCAGGGGCGGACTGTTTTTT. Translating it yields CAWSLTRGGLFF.

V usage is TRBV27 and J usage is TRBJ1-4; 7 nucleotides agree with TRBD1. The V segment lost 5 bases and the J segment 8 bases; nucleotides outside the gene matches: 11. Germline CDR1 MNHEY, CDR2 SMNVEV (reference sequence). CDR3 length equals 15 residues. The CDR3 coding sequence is TGTGCCAGCAGTCTTTCCGCGACAGGGAGAGAAAAACTGTTTTTT. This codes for CASSLSATGREKLFF.

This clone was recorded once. The CDR3 bases are TGTGCCTGGAGTGGTTCCGTAAATTCACCCCTCCACTTT. Its translation is CAWSGSVNSPLHF. This chain links TRBV30 with TRBJ1-6, with no clear D. The V gene lost 1 base and the J gene lost 7 bases, with 8 bases spanning the gap. This CDR3 contains 13 residues. Germline V lookup: CDR1 GTSNPN, CDR2 SVGIG (reference sequence).

The CDR3 DNA reads TGTGCCAGCTCACCAGAGCTAGCGGGAAGCAATGAGCAGTTCTTC. Protein product: CASSPELAGSNEQFF. The rearrangement uses TRBV18 and TRBJ2-1; 9 bases map to TRBD2. J gave up 6 bases and V 2 bases, and 5 bases lay outside the gene matches. The CDR3 consists of 15 residues. CDR1 is KGHSH and CDR2 is LQKENI in the germline V gene.

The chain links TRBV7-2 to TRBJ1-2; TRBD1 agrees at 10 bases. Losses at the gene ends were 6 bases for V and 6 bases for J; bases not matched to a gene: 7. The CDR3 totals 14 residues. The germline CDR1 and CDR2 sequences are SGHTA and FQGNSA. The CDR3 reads CASRPGTGVHGYTF. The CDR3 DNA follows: TGTGCCAGCAGGCCCGGGACAGGGGTCCATGGCTACACCTTC.

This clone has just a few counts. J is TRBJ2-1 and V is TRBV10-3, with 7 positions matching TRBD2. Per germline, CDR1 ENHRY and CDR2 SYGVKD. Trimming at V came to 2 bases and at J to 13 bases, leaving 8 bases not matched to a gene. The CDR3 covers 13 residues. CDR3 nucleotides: TGTGCCATCAGTGAGCGCGGGGGAGATCCCCAGTTCTTC. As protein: CAISERGGDPQFF.